A selection of T cell receptor beta chains follows, all from one sample in a study of blood T cell repertoires in COVID-19. Profiled with immunoSEQ multiplex PCR; TCRdb holds only in-frame clones, not every one. The sample consists of 150,000 to 200,000 clones, 79% of them appearing once. Sequencing input: peripheral blood. The receptors derive from a man aged 60-69 years with active or convalescent COVID-19. Both conserved end residues are part of each CDR3. Fields, in order: clone size, J gene, D gene, V gene, CDR3 protein, CDR3 DNA. The D gene is left open where the match is weak. Expanded clones are given a class, and other clones once, few, many or no size at all.

. | TRBJ2-4 | . | TRBV7-9 | CASSADSKKNIQYF | TGTGCCAGCAGCGCGGACAGCAAGAAAAACATTCAGTACTTC
. | TRBJ2-1 | TRBD2 | TRBV5-1 | CASSLPGGLKNEQFF | TGCGCCAGCAGCTTGCCGGGAGGACTGAAGAATGAGCAGTTCTTC
. | TRBJ1-6 | TRBD1 | TRBV5-4 | CASSLATTGGYSPLHF | TGTGCCAGCAGCTTGGCCACTACAGGGGGGTATTCACCCCTCCACTTT
. | TRBJ1-4 | . | TRBV7-2 | CASSSSRGSGEKLFF | TGTGCCAGCAGCTCCTCCCGGGGGTCTGGGGAAAAACTGTTTTTT
. | TRBJ2-3 | . | TRBV4-1 | CASSQGRATDTQYF | TGCGCCAGCAGCCAAGGAAGAGCGACAGATACGCAGTATTTT
once | TRBJ2-1 | . | TRBV5-1 | CASSLAQSSSYNEQFF | TGCGCCAGCAGCTTGGCCCAGTCCAGCTCCTACAATGAGCAGTTCTTC
. | TRBJ2-2 | TRBD2 | TRBV6-1 | CASSEGTSGRAFTGELFF | TGTGCCAGCAGTGAAGGAACTAGCGGGAGGGCCTTCACCGGGGAGCTGTTTTTT
. | TRBJ2-2 | TRBD1 | TRBV11-2 | CASSSGTGYGTGELFF | TGTGCCAGCAGCTCGGGGACAGGGTATGGCACCGGGGAGCTGTTTTTT
. | TRBJ1-5 | . | TRBV2 | CASSEALRGGSNQPQHF | TGTGCCAGCAGTGAAGCGCTTCGGGGGGGGAGCAATCAGCCCCAGCATTTT
few | TRBJ2-3 | TRBD2 | TRBV11-3 | CASSPGRGSDTQYF | TGTGCCAGCAGCCCTGGGCGGGGGTCAGATACGCAGTATTTT
. | TRBJ1-3 | . | TRBV11-2 | CASSSSGLNTIYF | TGTGCCAGCAGCTCATCAGGTCTAAACACCATATATTTT
. | TRBJ2-5 | . | TRBV6-5 | CASSPDIFGTQYF | TGTGCCAGCAGTCCGGACATTTTCGGGACCCAGTACTTC